Listed below are T cell receptor beta chains from one sample, sequenced in a study of shared clonotypes between healthy human individuals. Assay used: immunoSEQ multiplex PCR; TCRdb lists only in-frame clones, some missing. The table includes 950,000 to 1,100,000 clones, about 74% detected once. The source material was memory CD4+ T cells sorted from blood. These receptors were obtained from a man younger than 30 in good health. Each CDR3 is given with its conserved first and last residue. A D gene is named only where the DNA matches it firmly. Clone size is not always given. Where it is, it says once, few, many or a class for expanded clones.

size: .
J: TRBJ2-3
D: TRBD1
V: TRBV25-1
DNA: TGTGCCAGCAGTGTATCGTTGGGACAGGGCTCCAATACGCAGTATTTT
CDR3: CASSVSLGQGSNTQYF

size: .
J: TRBJ1-2
D: .
V: TRBV5-1
DNA: TGCGCCAGCAGCTTGGAACCGCTTGCTGGCTACACCTTC
CDR3: CASSLEPLAGYTF

size: .
J: TRBJ2-1
D: .
V: TRBV5-1
DNA: TGCGCCAGCAGCTTGGGACAGGACTCCTACAATGAGCAGTTCTTC
CDR3: CASSLGQDSYNEQFF

size: .
J: TRBJ2-2
D: .
V: TRBV2
DNA: TGTGCCAGCAACGAGCAGGGGCGCACCGGGGAGCTGTTTTTT
CDR3: CASNEQGRTGELFF

size: once
J: TRBJ2-1
D: .
V: TRBV5-4
DNA: TGTGCCAGCAGCCCGACAGGATCAGTTGATGGTGAGCAGTTCTTC
CDR3: CASSPTGSVDGEQFF

size: .
J: TRBJ2-5
D: .
V: TRBV6-1
DNA: TGTGCCAGCGGGGGGGCAGGATCTTTGGCGGAGACCCAGTACTTC
CDR3: CASGGAGSLAETQYF

size: once
J: TRBJ2-1
D: .
V: TRBV7-8
DNA: TGTGCCAGCACCGGACTACCCCAGGCTGAGCGCAGACTGGAGCAGTTCTTC
CDR3: CASTGLPQAERRLEQFF

size: .
J: TRBJ1-1
D: .
V: TRBV5-1
DNA: TGCGCCAGCAGCGCCGGGACGCTAGCCCACACTGAAGCTTTCTTT
CDR3: CASSAGTLAHTEAFF

size: many
J: TRBJ1-1
D: TRBD1
V: TRBV6-5
DNA: TGTGCCAGCAGGCTCGAACAGGGGGAGAACACTGAAGCTTTCTTT
CDR3: CASRLEQGENTEAFF

size: .
J: TRBJ2-7
D: .
V: TRBV18
DNA: TGTGCCAGCTCTCGGACTGCCGGGGCCTCCTACGAGCAGTACTTC
CDR3: CASSRTAGASYEQYF

size: .
J: TRBJ2-7
D: TRBD1
V: TRBV4-3
DNA: TGCGCCAGCAGCCAAGATTGGACAGGTTCCTACGAGCAGTACTTC
CDR3: CASSQDWTGSYEQYF

size: .
J: TRBJ2-2
D: .
V: TRBV11-2
DNA: TGTGCCAGCAGCTTGGGGGGTGGCGGGGAGCTGTTTTTT
CDR3: CASSLGGGGELFF

size: .
J: TRBJ1-6
D: .
V: TRBV30
DNA: TGTGCCTGGGGCCGAAATAATTCACCCCTCCACTTT
CDR3: CAWGRNNSPLHF

size: few
J: TRBJ1-4
D: .
V: TRBV30
DNA: TGTGCCTGGAGTGGAAAGGGTAATGAAAAACTGTTTTTT
CDR3: CAWSGKGNEKLFF

size: .
J: TRBJ2-5
D: TRBD1
V: TRBV15
DNA: TGTGCCACCAGCAGAGATTCTAACAGGGGAGAGACCCAGTACTTC
CDR3: CATSRDSNRGETQYF

size: .
J: TRBJ1-5
D: .
V: TRBV18
DNA: TGTGCCAGCTCACCTGGCGGGGTCAGCAATCAGCCCCAGCATTTT
CDR3: CASSPGGVSNQPQHF

size: .
J: TRBJ1-1
D: TRBD1
V: TRBV6-6
DNA: TGTGCCAGCAGTTCATTACCGGGACAGGGCACTGAAGCTTTCTTT
CDR3: CASSSLPGQGTEAFF

size: few
J: TRBJ1-2
D: TRBD1
V: TRBV18
DNA: TGTGCCAGCTCACCACCGTCGGCAGGGGGTCACTATGGCTACACCTTC
CDR3: CASSPPSAGGHYGYTF

size: few
J: TRBJ2-1
D: TRBD2
V: TRBV2
DNA: TGTGCCAGCAGTGTGGGGGGGATCTTCTACAATGAGCAGTTCTTC
CDR3: CASSVGGIFYNEQFF

size: .
J: TRBJ2-7
D: .
V: TRBV7-2
DNA: TGTGCCAGCAGCACCACCGGGCCAGGTCGGGAGCAGTACTTC
CDR3: CASSTTGPGREQYF

size: .
J: TRBJ1-6
D: TRBD1
V: TRBV7-9
DNA: TGTGCCACTGCACAGGGGGGGTTTGGGAATTCACCCCTCCACTTT
CDR3: CATAQGGFGNSPLHF

size: .
J: TRBJ2-3
D: TRBD2
V: TRBV4-3
DNA: TGCGCCAGCAGCCAACAAAGCGGGAGGGCAGGAGATACGCAGTATTTT
CDR3: CASSQQSGRAGDTQYF